The present TCR beta chain was sequenced within a study of patients and donors after allogeneic stem cell transplantation. This CDR3 comprises 15 residues. The junction had 10 bases not matched to a gene; V was cut back by 6 bases and J by 3 bases. The germline gives CDR1 LNHDA, CDR2 SQIVND (reference sequence). Using its own MiXCR run on the RT-PCR reads, TCRdb lists one record per CDR3 protein. The sample records a few hundred thousand distinct CDR3 sequences, 35% to 45% being singletons. The TCR sequence derives from a human donor who was either an allogeneic HSCT recipient or a stem cell or donor lymphocyte infusion donor (not recorded which). It is not recorded whose cells these are; they may come from a transplant donor. The chain combines TRBV19 with TRBJ2-7, with 8 bases lining up with TRBD1. Sequenced material: blood, either unsorted or a sorted T cell fraction (not recorded which). The CDR3 here is CASSLKGDRRYEQYF. The CDR3 DNA reads TGTGCCAGTAGCCTGAAAGGGGACAGGCGCTACGAGCAGTACTTC.